These 8 T cell receptor beta chains share one sample of origin, sequenced in a study of blood T cell repertoires in COVID-19. Clones were read by immunoSEQ multiplex PCR, and TCRdb kept only the in-frame ones, dropping some. This repertoire shows approximately 350,000 clones, about nine tenths found once; its top ten account for just under 6.5%. Sequencing input: peripheral blood. These TCRs come from a woman aged 45-59 years with COVID-19, enrolled during active disease.

The chain employs TRBV5-4 and TRBJ2-1; 13 bases line up with TRBD2. The junction had 16 bases not matched to a gene; V was cut back by 4 bases and J by 12 bases. Germline-derived CDR1 and CDR2 are SGHNT and YYREEE (reference sequence). The CDR3 sequence is 17 residues long. CDR3 DNA: TGTGCCAGCAGCCAGGCCCTACTAGCGGGAGGGCCGAACACGCAGTTCTTC. As protein: CASSQALLAGGPNTQFF.

V and J are TRBV6-2 or TRBV6-3 and TRBJ1-1; no clear D. The ends were cut back, 6 bases at V and 5 bases at J, with 16 bases in the middle. Germline values: CDR1 MNHEY, CDR2 SVGEGT. The CDR3 sequence is 14 residues long. This CDR3 is CASSLTPSGTEAFF. The CDR3 DNA follows: TGTGCCAGCAGCCTAACTCCATCGGGGACTGAAGCTTTCTTT.

This chain joins TRBV7-9 and TRBJ2-2, with D perhaps matching TRBD1 (6 bases). V gave up 1 base and J gave up 0 bases, with 12 bases separating them. Germline assignment: CDR1 SEHNR and CDR2 FQNEAQ (reference sequence). This CDR3 has 17 residues. The CDR3 sequence is CASSLDAGATNTGELFF. CDR3 bases: TGTGCCAGCAGCTTAGACGCAGGGGCTACGAACACCGGGGAGCTGTTTTTT.

V and J are TRBV7-6 and TRBJ1-3; D gene uncertain. V shed 5 bases and J shed 0 bases, with 8 bases lying between them. The CDR3 is made up of 14 amino acids. The germline CDR1 and CDR2 sequences are SGHVS and FNYEAQ. The CDR3 DNA reads TGTGCCAGCAGCCCCGGGAGCTCTGGAAACACCATATATTTT. It yields the protein CASSPGSSGNTIYF. The full variable domain, its missing parts supplied by reference TRBV7-6 and TRBJ1-3, is GAGVSQSPRYKVTKRGQDVALRCDPISGHVSLYWYRQALGQGPEFLTYFNYEAQQDKSGLPNDRFSAERPEGSISTLTIQRTEQRDSAMYRCASSPGSSGNTIYFGEGSWLTVV.

V usage is TRBV30 and J usage is TRBJ1-4; perhaps TRBD1 as D (6 bases). V gave up 0 bases and J gave up 7 bases, with 18 bases separating them. Germline CDR1 is GTSNPN and CDR2 is SVGIG (reference sequence). The length of the CDR3 is 16 residues. The DNA of the CDR3 is TGTGCCTGGAGTGTAGGAACCGCGGGGGGCAGTGAAAAACTGTTTTTT. It encodes CAWSVGTAGGSEKLFF.

The chain is built from TRBV19 and TRBJ2-1, with 8 positions matching TRBD2. J lost 4 bases, V lost 1 base, and 3 bases had no gene match. CDR1 is LNHDA and CDR2 is SQIVND in the germline V gene (reference sequence). This CDR3 has 15 residues. CDR3 residues: CASSIGGRNYNEQFF. The CDR3 nucleotides are TGTGCCAGTAGTATAGGCGGGAGGAATTACAATGAGCAGTTCTTC.

The rearrangement uses TRBV10-3 and TRBJ2-5; 8 bases map to TRBD2. J gave up 1 base and V 1 base, and 5 bases lay outside the gene matches. The CDR3 length is 16 residues. Per germline, CDR1 ENHRY and CDR2 SYGVKD. Here the CDR3 DNA reads TGTGCCATCAGTGAGTGGGCCCTAGCGGGCCAAGAGACCCAGTACTTC. Translation: CAISEWALAGQETQYF.

The chain couples TRBV6-6 to TRBJ2-3; TRBD2 might be the D (6 bases). The CDR3 has 15 residues. Looked up from germline, CDR1 is MNHNY and CDR2 is SVGAGI (reference sequence). V was pared by 5 bases and J by 2 bases, with 14 bases between. The CDR3 here is CASSGGSGLTDTQYF. The CDR3 DNA reads TGTGCCAGCAGTGGCGGTAGCGGACTCACAGATACGCAGTATTTT.